The 29 T cell receptor beta chains given below trace back to one sample, sequenced in a study of vaccination and CD4 T cells after COVID-19. The Oncomine TCR Beta short-read assay sequenced DNA from cultured CD4+ T cells. TCRdb reprocessed the PCR reads with MiXCR, giving one entry per CDR3 protein. Of 9,000 to 13,000 distinct CDR3 sequences in the sample, 43% were seen once. These receptors have no known antigen. Treatment meaning: approximately nine-day PBMC culture with coronavirus spike peptide pools or control peptides (ViraFEST assay). Sequenced material: CD4+ T cells from blood, cultured in vitro. These TCRs come from a human donor who had recovered from COVID-19.

This chain joins TRBV27 and TRBJ2-3; 11 nucleotides agree with TRBD2. Germline V gene lookup returns CDR1 MNHEY and CDR2 SMNVEV (reference sequence). CDR3 length: 17 residues. The V and J ends lost 3 bases and 1 base, in that order; junction bases with no gene match: 6. In DNA form, the CDR3 reads TGTGCCAGCAGTTTGTCTAGCGGGGGGTCCCGCACAGATACGCAGTATTTT. This sequence encodes CASSLSSGGSRTDTQYF.

The chain combines TRBV5-1 with TRBJ2-5; 9 nucleotides match TRBD2. Germline CDR1 reads SGHRS; CDR2 reads YFSETQ. After removal of 0 bases from V and 2 bases from J, the junction contained 8 bases not matched to a gene. The CDR3 is 17 residues long. CDR3 amino acids: CASSLAGSGGAQETQYF. The CDR3 DNA is TGCGCCAGCAGCTTGGCGGGTAGCGGGGGAGCACAAGAGACCCAGTACTTC.

This chain links TRBV20-1 with TRBJ2-1; TRBD2 matches at 11 bases. In germline, CDR1 is DFQATT, CDR2 SNEGSKA (reference sequence). After removal of 1 base from V and 9 bases from J, the junction contained 5 bases not matched to a gene. The CDR3 totals 14 residues. For the CDR3, the DNA is TGCAGTGCTAGAGCTAGCGGGGGGCCCAGTGAGCAGTTCTTC. Translating it yields CSARASGGPSEQFF.

This clonotype was counted a few times. J is TRBJ1-3 and V is TRBV2; D gene unclear. Germline assignment: CDR1 SNHLY and CDR2 FYNNEI. The CDR3 runs to 14 residues. Trimming stripped 6 bases from V and 0 bases from J, with 9 bases between. The CDR3 sequence is CASRELHSGNTIYF. The DNA of the CDR3 is TGTGCCAGCAGAGAACTCCACTCTGGAAACACCATATATTTT.

The CDR3 region is CASSTWETSAYNEQFF. The DNA for the CDR3 is TGTGCCAGCAGCACATGGGAAACCTCCGCCTACAATGAGCAGTTCTTC. V gene TRBV11-3 combines with J gene TRBJ2-1; D is uncertain. Looked up from germline, CDR1 is SGHNT and CDR2 is YENEEA. CDR3 length equals 16 residues. Trimming removed 5 bases from V and 2 bases from J, with 16 bases in between.

The chain uses TRBV2 and TRBJ2-2, with D perhaps assigned TRBD1 or TRBD2 (5 bases each). The CDR3 spans 14 residues. Germline lookup yields CDR1 SNHLY and CDR2 FYNNEI. V lost 6 bases and J 8 bases, leaving 16 bases between the germline ends. The CDR3 loop is CASRTARGWGELFF. Written as DNA, the CDR3 is TGTGCCAGCAGGACTGCCCGGGGCTGGGGGGAGCTGTTTTTT.

This clonotype was seen only a few times. The chain is built from TRBV27 and TRBJ1-6; perhaps TRBD1 as D (5 bases). V was pared by 5 bases and J by 0 bases, with 17 bases between. This CDR3 comprises 18 residues. Per the germline V gene, CDR1 is MNHEY and CDR2 is SMNVEV (reference sequence). As DNA, the CDR3 is TGTGCCAGCAGTCCTGCCAAGACAGTCCACTCCTATAATTCACCCCTCCACTTT. The encoded protein is CASSPAKTVHSYNSPLHF.

This clonotype has a handful of counts. The chain employs TRBV6-1 and TRBJ1-1; D gene unclear. Trimming removed 6 bases at V and 4 bases at J, with 9 bases between. This CDR3 has 12 residues. Germline CDR1 is MNHNS and CDR2 is SASEGT. This chain's CDR3 is CASRSLGTEAFF. Written as DNA, the CDR3 is TGTGCCAGCAGGTCCCTTGGCACTGAAGCTTTCTTT.

The CDR3 DNA sequence: TGTGCCAGCAGTGAAGCTTTAGGGAGCCTTTGGCAGCCCCAGCATTTT. This sequence encodes CASSEALGSLWQPQHF. This rearrangement joins TRBV6-1 to TRBJ1-5; D remains unclear. Trimming removed 0 bases at V and 7 bases at J, with 16 bases between. The length of the CDR3 is 16 residues. CDR1 and CDR2 from the germline V gene are MNHNS and SASEGT.

V and J are TRBV4-1 and TRBJ1-4; D is perhaps TRBD1 (6 bases). This CDR3 region has 14 residues. V lost 7 bases and J 4 bases, leaving 13 bases between the germline ends. Germline V gene data show CDR1 as MGHRA and CDR2 as YSYEKL. CDR3 sequence: CASTTGLGNEKLFF. The CDR3 region has the DNA TGCGCCAGCACTACAGGGCTAGGTAATGAAAAACTGTTTTTT.

This clonotype turned up a few times. This CDR3 is CASSISGTAKNIQYF. The CDR3 bases are TGTGCCAGTAGTATATCGGGGACAGCCAAAAACATTCAGTACTTC. The genes are TRBV19 and TRBJ2-4; D is perhaps TRBD1 or TRBD2 (5 bases each). This CDR3 contains 15 residues. The germline V gene encodes CDR1 LNHDA and CDR2 SQIVND (reference sequence). Trimming took 2 bases from V and 0 from J, leaving 8 bases between them.

The chain links TRBV7-9 to TRBJ2-5; 7 bases agree with TRBD1. Unmatched junction bases numbered 9, after V lost 5 bases and J lost 0 bases. This CDR3 comprises 16 residues. The germline V gene encodes CDR1 SEHNR and CDR2 FQNEAQ (reference sequence). This chain's CDR3 is CASSRTGQLYQETQYF. Here the CDR3 DNA reads TGTGCCAGCAGCCGAACGGGACAGCTGTACCAAGAGACCCAGTACTTC.

This clonotype appeared once. The chain links TRBV6-5 to TRBJ2-2; a possible D gene is TRBD2 (7 bases). Germline V gene data show CDR1 as MNHEY and CDR2 as SVGAGI. V was clipped by 4 bases and J by 5 bases, with 17 bases between them. This CDR3 has 16 residues. The CDR3 is CASSSWGGGTTGELFF. CDR3 DNA: TGTGCCAGCAGTTCCTGGGGGGGGGGCACGACCGGGGAGCTGTTTTTT.

The chain employs TRBV6-1 and TRBJ1-1; D ambiguous. The CDR3 contains 13 residues. With 6 bases removed from V and 1 base from J, the gap between germline ends came to 9 bases. In germline, CDR1 is MNHNS, CDR2 SASEGT. The CDR3 spells CASRLDPNTEAFF. CDR3 bases: TGTGCCAGCAGATTGGACCCGAACACTGAAGCTTTCTTT.

The V call is TRBV19, the J call TRBJ1-5; 8 bases match TRBD1. The J segment lost 9 bases and the V segment lost 5 bases, leaving 12 bases of the junction unmatched. This CDR3 contains 15 residues. Germline V CDR1 and CDR2: LNHDA, SQIVND (reference sequence). The CDR3: CASSSLPTGDLPQHF. The CDR3 DNA is TGTGCCAGTAGTTCCCTCCCGACAGGGGATCTGCCCCAGCATTTT.

The chain employs TRBV21-1 and TRBJ2-3; the table gives TRBD1 as D, unverified against the DNA. TRBV21-1 represents a pseudogene. The CDR3 has 16 amino acids. The DNA for the CDR3 is TGTGCCAGCAGCAAAGGTAAGGCGGGGGGGGGCGATACGCAGTATTTT. This codes for CASSKGKAGGGDTQYF.

This chain connects TRBV10-3 to TRBJ1-6, with 12 positions matching TRBD1. V shed 2 bases and J 5 bases; nucleotides not matched to a gene: 4. The CDR3 consists of 17 residues. CDR1 and CDR2 (germline): ENHRY, SYGVKD. The CDR3 DNA is TGTGCCATCAGTGAGAAGGGACAGGGGGCGAATAATTCACCCCTCCACTTT. Its translation: CAISEKGQGANNSPLHF.

This chain's CDR3 is CASRRGQEGDTQYF. The CDR3 DNA sequence: TGCGCCAGCAGGAGGGGGCAGGAGGGAGATACGCAGTATTTT. V usage is TRBV10-2 and J usage is TRBJ2-3, with D possibly TRBD1 on 7 matching bases. V was trimmed by 6 bases and J by 5 bases, leaving 15 bases between them. The germline V gene encodes CDR1 WSHSY and CDR2 SAAADI. The CDR3 is 14 residues long.

J is TRBJ1-3 and V is TRBV12-3 or TRBV12-4; tentatively, D is TRBD1 (6 bases). The ends were cut back, 5 bases at V and 0 bases at J, with 14 bases in the middle. The CDR3 loop spans 16 amino acids. In nucleotides, the CDR3 is TGTGCCAGCAGTCGCGGACAGCTGAGCTCTGGAAACACCATATATTTT. This sequence encodes CASSRGQLSSGNTIYF.

The chain links TRBV5-4 to TRBJ2-1, with no clear D. V shed 4 bases and J shed 5 bases, with 16 bases lying between them. The germline CDR1 and CDR2 sequences are SGHNT and YYREEE (reference sequence). The length of the CDR3 is 15 residues. The CDR3 reads CASSPEAHRNNEQFF. CDR3 DNA sequence: TGTGCCAGCAGCCCCGAGGCCCACCGGAACAATGAGCAGTTCTTC.

This clonotype was recorded a few times. The V gene is TRBV5-4, the J gene TRBJ2-5; TRBD1 or TRBD2 may be the D gene (6 bases each). Germline assignment: CDR1 SGHNT and CDR2 YYREEE (reference sequence). The V gene lost 4 bases and the J gene lost 1 base, with 14 bases spanning the gap. This CDR3 is built from 15 residues. In DNA, the CDR3 is TGTGCCAGCAGCCAGGGGCCTAGCGCCCAAGAGACCCAGTACTTC. Amino acids: CASSQGPSAQETQYF.

This clonotype came up a few times. The rearrangement joins TRBV10-3 to TRBJ1-2, with D possibly being TRBD1 (5 bases). The V and J ends lost 0 bases and 5 bases respectively, with 13 bases between them. Per the germline V gene, CDR1 is ENHRY and CDR2 is SYGVKD. The CDR3 loop spans 15 amino acids. The CDR3 loop reads CAISESPGRTYGYTF. DNA for the CDR3: TGTGCCATCAGTGAGTCCCCGGGACGTACGTATGGCTACACCTTC.

This clonotype was counted a few times. This sequence joins TRBV20-1 and TRBJ2-2, with D perhaps matching TRBD2 (5 bases). This CDR3 region has 13 residues. V was shortened by 3 bases and J by 1 base, with 6 bases between the two germline ends. The germline V gene encodes CDR1 DFQATT and CDR2 SNEGSKA (reference sequence). The CDR3, as DNA: TGCAGTGCTAGCGGGGTGAACACCGGGGAGCTGTTTTTT. It yields the protein CSASGVNTGELFF.

V is TRBV6-2 or TRBV6-3 and J is TRBJ2-3, with D possibly matching TRBD2 (6 bases). The CDR3 consists of 12 residues. V was shortened by 9 bases and J by 2 bases, with 9 bases between the two germline ends. Germline CDR1 and CDR2: MNHEY and SVGEGT. The CDR3 loop is CASLRDTDTQYF. Written as DNA, the CDR3 is TGTGCCAGTCTGCGGGACACAGATACGCAGTATTTT.

This sequence joins TRBV6-2 or TRBV6-3 and TRBJ2-1; D gene ambiguous. CDR3 length equals 14 residues. Looked up from germline, CDR1 is MNHEY and CDR2 is SVGEGT. Trimming pared 7 bases from V and 9 bases from J, leaving 19 bases between. CDR3 region: CASTRSPYVSEQFF. In DNA form, the CDR3 reads TGTGCCAGCACTAGATCACCCTACGTCTCTGAGCAGTTCTTC.

This CDR3 reads CASSQGRQSYGYTF. Written as DNA, the CDR3 is TGTGCCAGCAGCCAAGGGAGACAGTCATATGGCTACACCTTC. This chain connects TRBV3-1 to TRBJ1-2, with a weak D call TRBD1 (5 bases). Trimming removed 1 base from V and 5 bases from J, with 11 bases in between. This CDR3 contains 14 residues. Germline CDR1 LGHDT, CDR2 YNNKEL (reference sequence).

This clonotype was observed a few times. The chain has TRBV30 and TRBJ1-4, with D uncertain. The CDR3 has 12 residues. V gave up 8 bases and J gave up 5 bases, with 12 bases separating them. Germline V gene data show CDR1 as GTSNPN and CDR2 as SVGIG (reference sequence). DNA of the CDR3: TGTGCCCACAGAACGGTAAATGAAAAACTGTTTTTT. Translation: CAHRTVNEKLFF.

V usage is TRBV5-1 and J usage is TRBJ1-5; TRBD1 agrees at 8 bases. Germline V lookup: CDR1 SGHRS, CDR2 YFSETQ. The V gene end was trimmed by 2 bases and the J gene end by 6 bases; junction bases not matched to a gene: 4. The CDR3 loop spans 14 amino acids. The CDR3 spells CASSFGQGGQPQHF. Written as DNA, the CDR3 is TGCGCCAGCAGCTTCGGACAGGGAGGTCAGCCCCAGCATTTT.

This clonotype appeared a single time. DNA for the CDR3: TGTGCCAGCAGTTTAGCAGGGAACTATGAGCAGTTCTTC. Translation: CASSLAGNYEQFF. The chain is built from TRBV27 and TRBJ2-1; the D gene is possibly TRBD1 (5 bases). Trimming left V 2 bases short and J 8 bases short, with 10 bases between. Looked up from germline, CDR1 is MNHEY and CDR2 is SMNVEV (reference sequence). The CDR3 covers 13 residues.